The entry that follows covers one TCR beta chain sequence. This sample includes further DNA sequences coding for the same CDR3. This sample stems from a study of blood T cell repertoires in COVID-19. The data were produced by immunoSEQ multiplex PCR, yet TCRdb's version contains in-frame clones alone and is incomplete. This sample has 300,000 to 400,000 clones, with roughly 86% found just once. J was trimmed by 1 base and V by 6 bases; bases with no gene match: 8. This CDR3 region has 15 residues. Germline V CDR1 and CDR2: KGHSH, LQKENI. The chain combines TRBV18 with TRBJ2-5; 7 bases align to TRBD1. The source of this sequence is a young man with COVID-19, enrolled during active disease. Sequenced sample: peripheral blood. The CDR3 region is CASSPRTGTQETQYF. CDR3 nucleotide sequence: TGTGCCAGCTCGCCCAGGACAGGCACCCAAGAGACCCAGTACTTC.